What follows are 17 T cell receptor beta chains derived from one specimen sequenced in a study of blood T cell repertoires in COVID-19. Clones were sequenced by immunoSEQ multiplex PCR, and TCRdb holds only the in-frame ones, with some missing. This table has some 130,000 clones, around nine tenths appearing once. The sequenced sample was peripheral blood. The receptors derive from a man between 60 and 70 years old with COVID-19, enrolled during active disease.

The CDR3 here is CASSPRQGWTEAFF. CDR3 nucleotide sequence: TGTGCCAGCAGTCCCAGACAGGGATGGACTGAAGCTTTCTTT. This chain joins TRBV5-5 and TRBJ1-1; 7 positions agree with TRBD1. J was trimmed by 5 bases and V by 5 bases; bases with no gene match: 9. The germline CDR1 and CDR2 sequences are SGHKS and YYEKEE (reference sequence). This CDR3 contains 14 residues.

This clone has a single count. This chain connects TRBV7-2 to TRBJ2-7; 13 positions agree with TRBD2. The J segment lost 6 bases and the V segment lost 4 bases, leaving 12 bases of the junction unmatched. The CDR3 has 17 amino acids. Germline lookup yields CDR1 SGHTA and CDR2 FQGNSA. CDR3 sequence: CASSSPVLAGGPGEQYF. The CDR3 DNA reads TGTGCCAGCAGCTCCCCGGTACTAGCGGGGGGGCCAGGCGAGCAGTACTTC. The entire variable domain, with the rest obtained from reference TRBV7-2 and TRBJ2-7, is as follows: GAGVSQSPSNKVTEKGKDVELRCDPISGHTALYWYRQSLGQGLEFLIYFQGNSAPDKSGLPSDRFSAERTGGSVSTLTIQRTQQEDSAVYLCASSSPVLAGGPGEQYFGPGTRLTVT.

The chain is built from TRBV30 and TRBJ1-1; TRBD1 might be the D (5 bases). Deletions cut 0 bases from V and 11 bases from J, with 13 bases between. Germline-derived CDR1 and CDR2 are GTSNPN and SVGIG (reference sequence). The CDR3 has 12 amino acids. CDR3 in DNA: TGTGCCTGGAGTGTAGGGACTCCCAATGCTTTCTTT. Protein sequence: CAWSVGTPNAFF.

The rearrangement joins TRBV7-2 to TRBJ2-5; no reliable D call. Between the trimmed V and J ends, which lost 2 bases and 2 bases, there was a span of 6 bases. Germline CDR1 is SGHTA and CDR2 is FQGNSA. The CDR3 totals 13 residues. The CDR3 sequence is CASSLNSQETQYF. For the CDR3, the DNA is TGTGCCAGCAGCTTAAACAGTCAAGAGACCCAGTACTTC.

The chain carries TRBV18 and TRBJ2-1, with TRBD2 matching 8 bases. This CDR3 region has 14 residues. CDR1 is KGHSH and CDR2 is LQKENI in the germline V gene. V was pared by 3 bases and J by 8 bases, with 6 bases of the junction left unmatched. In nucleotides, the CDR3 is TGTGCCAGCTCACCTGTAACGGGGGGGGATGAGCAGTTCTTC. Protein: CASSPVTGGDEQFF. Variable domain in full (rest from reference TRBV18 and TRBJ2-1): NAGVMQNPRHLVRRRGQEARLRCSPMKGHSHVYWYRQLPEEGLKFMVYLQKENIIDESGMPKERFSAEFPKEGPSILRIQQVVRGDSAAYFCASSPVTGGDEQFFGPGTRLTVL.

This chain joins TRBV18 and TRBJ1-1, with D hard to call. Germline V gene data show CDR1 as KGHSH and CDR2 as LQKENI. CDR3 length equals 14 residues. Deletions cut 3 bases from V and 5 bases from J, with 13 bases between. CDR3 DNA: TGTGCCAGCTCACCGGCCGTGGCTTTTACTGAAGCTTTCTTT. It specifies CASSPAVAFTEAFF. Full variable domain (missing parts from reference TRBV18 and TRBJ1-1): NAGVMQNPRHLVRRRGQEARLRCSPMKGHSHVYWYRQLPEEGLKFMVYLQKENIIDESGMPKERFSAEFPKEGPSILRIQQVVRGDSAAYFCASSPAVAFTEAFFGQGTRLTVV.

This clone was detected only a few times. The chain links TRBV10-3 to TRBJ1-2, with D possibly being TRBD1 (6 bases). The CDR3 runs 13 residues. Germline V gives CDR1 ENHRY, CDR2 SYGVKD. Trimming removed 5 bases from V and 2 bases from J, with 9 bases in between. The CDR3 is CAISQDSNYGYTF. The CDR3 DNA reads TGTGCCATCAGTCAGGACAGCAACTATGGCTACACCTTC.

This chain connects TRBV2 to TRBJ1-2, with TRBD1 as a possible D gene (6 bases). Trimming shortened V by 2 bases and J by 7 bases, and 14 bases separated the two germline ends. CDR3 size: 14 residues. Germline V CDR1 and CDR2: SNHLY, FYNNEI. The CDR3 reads CASSESRGGSGYTF. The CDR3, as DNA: TGTGCCAGCAGTGAAAGTAGGGGGGGCAGTGGCTACACCTTC.

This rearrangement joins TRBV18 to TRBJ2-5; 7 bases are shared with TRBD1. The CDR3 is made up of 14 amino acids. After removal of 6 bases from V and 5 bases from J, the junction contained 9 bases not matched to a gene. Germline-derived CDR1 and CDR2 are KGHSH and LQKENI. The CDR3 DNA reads TGTGCCAGCTCGCCGGGACAGCCTCTGGAGACCCAGTACTTC. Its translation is CASSPGQPLETQYF.

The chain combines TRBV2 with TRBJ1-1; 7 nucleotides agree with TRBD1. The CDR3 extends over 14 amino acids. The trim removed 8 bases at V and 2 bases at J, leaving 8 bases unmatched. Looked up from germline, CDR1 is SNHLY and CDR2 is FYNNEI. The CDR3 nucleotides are TGTGCCAGCTCCCTTGACAGGGCCAACACTGAAGCTTTCTTT. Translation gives CASSLDRANTEAFF.

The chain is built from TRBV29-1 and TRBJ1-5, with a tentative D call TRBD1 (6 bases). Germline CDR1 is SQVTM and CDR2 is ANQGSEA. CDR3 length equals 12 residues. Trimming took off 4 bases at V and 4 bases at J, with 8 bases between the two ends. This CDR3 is CSVAGVNQPQHF. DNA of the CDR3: TGCAGCGTTGCAGGGGTAAATCAGCCCCAGCATTTT.

This chain's CDR3 is CASSTREQYF. The CDR3 DNA sequence: TGTGCCAGCAGTACGAGGGAGCAGTACTTC. The V call is TRBV28, the J call TRBJ2-7; D not certain. Germline assignment: CDR1 MDHEN and CDR2 SYDVKM. Trimming pared 5 bases from V and 7 bases from J, leaving 6 bases between. The CDR3 is 10 amino acids.

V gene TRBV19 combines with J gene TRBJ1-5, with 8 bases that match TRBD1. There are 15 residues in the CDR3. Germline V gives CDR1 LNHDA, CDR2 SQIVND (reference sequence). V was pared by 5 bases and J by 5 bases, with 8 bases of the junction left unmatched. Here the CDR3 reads CASSLLGQGHQPQHF. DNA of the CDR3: TGTGCCAGTAGTCTCCTAGGACAGGGACATCAGCCCCAGCATTTT.

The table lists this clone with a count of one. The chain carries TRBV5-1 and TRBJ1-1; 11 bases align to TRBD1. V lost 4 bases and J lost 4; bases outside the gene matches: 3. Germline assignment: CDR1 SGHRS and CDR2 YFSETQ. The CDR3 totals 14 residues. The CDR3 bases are TGCGCCAGCAGCACCGGGACAGGGGGCACTGAAGCTTTCTTT. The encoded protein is CASSTGTGGTEAFF.

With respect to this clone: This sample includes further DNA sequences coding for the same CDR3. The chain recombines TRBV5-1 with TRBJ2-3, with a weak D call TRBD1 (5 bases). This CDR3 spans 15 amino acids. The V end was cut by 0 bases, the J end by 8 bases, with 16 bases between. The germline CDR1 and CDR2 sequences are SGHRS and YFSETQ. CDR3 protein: CASSLGGQGRGTQYF. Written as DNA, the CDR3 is TGCGCCAGCAGCTTGGGTGGGCAGGGCAGAGGTACGCAGTATTTT. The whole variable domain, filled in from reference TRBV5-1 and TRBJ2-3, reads KAGVTQTPRYLIKTRGQQVTLSCSPISGHRSVSWYQQTPGQGLQFLFEYFSETQRNKGNFPGRFSGRQFSNSRSEMNVSTLELGDSALYLCASSLGGQGRGTQYFGPGTRLTVL.

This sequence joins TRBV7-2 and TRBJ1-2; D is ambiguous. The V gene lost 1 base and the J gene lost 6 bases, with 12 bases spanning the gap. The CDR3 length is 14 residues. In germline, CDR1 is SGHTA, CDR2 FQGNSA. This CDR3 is CASSLDYGEDGYTF. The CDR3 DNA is TGTGCCAGCAGCTTAGATTACGGGGAAGATGGCTACACCTTC.

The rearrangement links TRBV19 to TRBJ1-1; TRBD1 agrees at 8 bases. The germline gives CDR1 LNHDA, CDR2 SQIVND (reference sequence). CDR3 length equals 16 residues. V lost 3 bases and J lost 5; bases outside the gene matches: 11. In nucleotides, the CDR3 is TGTGCCAGTAGTATCCGGCCAGGGGGCGCGTGGACTGAAGCTTTCTTT. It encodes CASSIRPGGAWTEAFF. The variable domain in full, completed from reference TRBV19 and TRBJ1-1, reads DGGITQSPKYLFRKEGQNVTLSCEQNLNHDAMYWYRQDPGQGLRLIYYSQIVNDFQKGDIAEGYSVSREKKESFPLTVTSAQKNPTAFYLCASSIRPGGAWTEAFFGQGTRLTVV.